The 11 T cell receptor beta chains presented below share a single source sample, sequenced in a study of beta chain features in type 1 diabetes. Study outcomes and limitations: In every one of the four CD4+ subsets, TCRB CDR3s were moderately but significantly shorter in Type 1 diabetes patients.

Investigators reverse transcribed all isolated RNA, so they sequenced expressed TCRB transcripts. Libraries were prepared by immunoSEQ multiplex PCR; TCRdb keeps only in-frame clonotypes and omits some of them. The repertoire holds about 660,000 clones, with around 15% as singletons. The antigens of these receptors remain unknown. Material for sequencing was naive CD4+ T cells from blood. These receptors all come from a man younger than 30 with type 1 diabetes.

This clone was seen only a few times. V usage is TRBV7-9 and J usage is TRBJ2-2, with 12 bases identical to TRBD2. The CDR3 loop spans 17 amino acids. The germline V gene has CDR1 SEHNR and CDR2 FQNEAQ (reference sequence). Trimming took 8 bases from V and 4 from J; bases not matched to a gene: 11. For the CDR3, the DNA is TGTGCCAGCCTTACCGGACTAGCGGGGCCATCCACCGGGGAGCTGTTTTTT. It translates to CASLTGLAGPSTGELFF.

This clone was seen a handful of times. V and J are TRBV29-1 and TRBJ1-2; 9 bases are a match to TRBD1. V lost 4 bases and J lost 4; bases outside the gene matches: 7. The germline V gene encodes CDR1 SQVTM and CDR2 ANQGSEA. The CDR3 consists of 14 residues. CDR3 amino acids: CSVGRDRAIYGYTF. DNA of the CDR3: TGCAGCGTTGGGCGGGACAGGGCTATCTATGGCTACACCTTC.

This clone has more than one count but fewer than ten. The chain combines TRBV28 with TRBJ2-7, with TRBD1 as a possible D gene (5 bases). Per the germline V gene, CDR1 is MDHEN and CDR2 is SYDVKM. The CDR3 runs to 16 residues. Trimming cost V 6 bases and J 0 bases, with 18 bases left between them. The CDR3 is CASSPIGAQSSYEQYF. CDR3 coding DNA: TGTGCCAGCAGCCCCATTGGGGCCCAAAGCTCCTACGAGCAGTACTTC.

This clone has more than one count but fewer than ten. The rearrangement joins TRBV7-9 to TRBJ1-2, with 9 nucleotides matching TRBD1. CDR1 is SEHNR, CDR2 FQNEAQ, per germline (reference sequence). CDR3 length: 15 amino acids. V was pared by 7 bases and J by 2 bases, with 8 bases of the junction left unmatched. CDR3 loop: CASILGGQGNYGYTF. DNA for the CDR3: TGTGCCAGCATCCTCGGCGGACAGGGGAACTATGGCTACACCTTC.

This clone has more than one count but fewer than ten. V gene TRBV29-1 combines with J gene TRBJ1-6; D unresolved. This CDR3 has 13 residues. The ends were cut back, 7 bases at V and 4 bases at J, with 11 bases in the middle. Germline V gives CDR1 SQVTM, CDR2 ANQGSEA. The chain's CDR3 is CSARTDYNSPLHF. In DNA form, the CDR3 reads TGCAGCGCCCGGACGGATTATAATTCACCCCTCCACTTT. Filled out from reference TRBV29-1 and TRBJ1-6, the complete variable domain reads SAVISQKPSRDICQRGTSLTIQCQVDSQVTMMFWYRQQPGQSLTLIATANQGSEATYESGFVIDKFPISRPNLTFSTLTVSNMSPEDSSIYLCSARTDYNSPLHFGNGTRLTVT.

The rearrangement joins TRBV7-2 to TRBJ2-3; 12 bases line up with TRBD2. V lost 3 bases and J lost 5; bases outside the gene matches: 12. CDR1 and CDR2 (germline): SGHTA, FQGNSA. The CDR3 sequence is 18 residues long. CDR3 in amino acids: CASSLNLLAGGLGDTQYF. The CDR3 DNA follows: TGTGCCAGCAGCTTGAACCTACTAGCGGGAGGCCTGGGAGATACGCAGTATTTT.

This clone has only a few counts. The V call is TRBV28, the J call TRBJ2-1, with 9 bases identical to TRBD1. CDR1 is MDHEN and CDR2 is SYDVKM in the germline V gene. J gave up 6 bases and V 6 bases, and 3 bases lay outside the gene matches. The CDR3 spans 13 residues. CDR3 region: CASRGQGINEQFF. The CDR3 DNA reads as TGTGCCAGCAGGGGACAGGGAATCAATGAGCAGTTCTTC.

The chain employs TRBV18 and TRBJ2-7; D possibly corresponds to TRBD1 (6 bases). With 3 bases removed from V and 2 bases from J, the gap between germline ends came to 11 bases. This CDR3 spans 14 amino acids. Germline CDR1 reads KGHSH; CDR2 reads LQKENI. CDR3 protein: CASSPGHGPYEQYF. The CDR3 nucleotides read TGTGCCAGCTCACCGGGACACGGACCCTACGAGCAGTACTTC. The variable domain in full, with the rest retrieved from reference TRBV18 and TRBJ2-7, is NAGVMQNPRHLVRRRGQEARLRCSPMKGHSHVYWYRQLPEEGLKFMVYLQKENIIDESGMPKERFSAEFPKEGPSILRIQQVVRGDSAAYFCASSPGHGPYEQYFGPGTRLTVT.

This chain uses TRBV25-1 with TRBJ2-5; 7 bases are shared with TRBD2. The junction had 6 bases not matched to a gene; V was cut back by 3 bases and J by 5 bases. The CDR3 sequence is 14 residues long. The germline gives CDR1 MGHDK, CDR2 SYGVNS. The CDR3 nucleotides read TGTGCCAGCAGTGATCCCCTTAGCGGGGAGACCCAGTACTTC. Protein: CASSDPLSGETQYF.

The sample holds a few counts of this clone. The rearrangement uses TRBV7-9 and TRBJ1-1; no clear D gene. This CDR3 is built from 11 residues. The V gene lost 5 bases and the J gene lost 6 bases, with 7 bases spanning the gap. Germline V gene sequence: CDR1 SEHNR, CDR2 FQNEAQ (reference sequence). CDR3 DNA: TGTGCCAGCAGCCCGCATCCTGAAGCTTTCTTT. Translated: CASSPHPEAFF.

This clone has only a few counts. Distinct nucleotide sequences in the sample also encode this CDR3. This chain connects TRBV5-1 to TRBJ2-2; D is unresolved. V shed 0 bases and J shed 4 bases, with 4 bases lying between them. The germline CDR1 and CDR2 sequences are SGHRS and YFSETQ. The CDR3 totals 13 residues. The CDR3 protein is CASSLDVTGELFF. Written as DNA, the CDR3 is TGCGCCAGCAGCTTGGATGTCACCGGGGAGCTGTTTTTT.